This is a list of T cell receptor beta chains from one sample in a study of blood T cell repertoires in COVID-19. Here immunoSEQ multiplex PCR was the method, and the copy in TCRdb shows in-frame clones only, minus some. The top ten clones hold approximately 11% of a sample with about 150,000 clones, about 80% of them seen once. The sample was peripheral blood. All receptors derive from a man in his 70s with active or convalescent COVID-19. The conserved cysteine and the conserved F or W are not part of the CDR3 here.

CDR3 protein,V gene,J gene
ASLGVETEAF,TRBV18,TRBJ1-1
SATQGNEQF,TRBV20-1,TRBJ2-1
ATSDFQGLGETQY,TRBV24-1,TRBJ2-5
ASSRGPNTEAF,TRBV14,TRBJ1-1
ASSLRGGRETQY,TRBV14,TRBJ2-5
ASSPRQGGSETQY,TRBV6-6,TRBJ2-5
ASSFSLLAGRSYNEQF,TRBV2,TRBJ2-1
ASSQSGLPYNEQF,TRBV11-3,TRBJ2-1
ASIQLAGQIMGNEQF,TRBV5-6,TRBJ2-1
ASRAGQTLHTQY,TRBV5-4,TRBJ2-3
ASSERDRNTGELF,TRBV2,TRBJ2-2
ASSYSTGTGEQY,TRBV6-5,TRBJ2-7
ASSLQGAIGNTIY,TRBV6-5,TRBJ1-3
ASSRGGGNNEKLF,TRBV4-3,TRBJ1-4
ASSLSGGMNTEAF,TRBV5-1,TRBJ1-1
ASSLWGGPSGAGELF,TRBV7-9,TRBJ2-2
ASGALEYGYT,TRBV5-1,TRBJ1-2
AGGGRTNYGYT,TRBV30,TRBJ1-2
SVARQGRFGNTIY,TRBV29-1,TRBJ1-3
ASSPREGNYGYT,TRBV7-9,TRBJ1-2
ASRLGTGTAYEQY,TRBV3-1/TRBV3-2,TRBJ2-7
ASSRTGSGAESGANVLT,TRBV11-2,TRBJ2-6
ASTRDSYEQY,TRBV2,TRBJ2-7
ASSFLLGTSGYNEQF,TRBV6-2/TRBV6-3,TRBJ2-1
ASSLRTGFIGELF,TRBV11-3,TRBJ2-2
ASSYSKLRFYGYT,TRBV6-5,TRBJ1-2
ASSPPGQGRSGEQY,TRBV18,TRBJ2-7
ASSPRDRGPYEQY,TRBV11-2,TRBJ2-7
ASSDSDRSNEKLF,TRBV10-2,TRBJ1-4
SAGLVDTQY,TRBV20-1,TRBJ2-3
ASSVDSASEAF,TRBV19,TRBJ1-1